These 20 T cell receptor beta chains originate from one sample sequenced in a study of cytomegalovirus exposure and HLA in healthy donors. Data came from immunoSEQ multiplex PCR; TCRdb stores just in-frame clones and leaves some out. Of 150,000 to 200,000 clones listed, about 83% were seen once; the top ten hold roughly 1.5%. Sequencing was performed on PBMCs. The receptor set was obtained from a woman aged 18-29 years in good health and CMV-seronegative.

The chain has TRBV2 and TRBJ2-5; 11 bases align to TRBD1. CDR3 length: 14 residues. From germline, CDR1 is SNHLY and CDR2 FYNNEI. J gave up 5 bases and V 4 bases, and 3 bases lay outside the gene matches. Written as DNA, the CDR3 is TGTGCCAGCAGTGGGACAGGGGGCTGGGAGACCCAGTACTTC. It codes for CASSGTGGWETQYF. Based on the CDR3 plus reference TRBV2 and TRBJ2-5, the full variable domain is EPEVTQTPSHQVTQMGQEVILRCVPISNHLYFYWYRQILGQKVEFLVSFYNNEISEKSEIFDDQFSVERPDGSNFTLKIRSTKLEDSAMYFCASSGTGGWETQYFGPGTRLLVL.

This rearrangement joins TRBV19 to TRBJ2-5, with D unresolved. The CDR3 contains 14 residues. The germline V and J ends were trimmed by 3 bases and 1 base, with 9 bases remaining between them. Germline V lookup: CDR1 LNHDA, CDR2 SQIVND (reference sequence). CDR3 bases: TGTGCCAGTAGTATCAGGAAATCCCAAGAGACCCAGTACTTC. Protein product: CASSIRKSQETQYF.

The V and J genes are TRBV5-1 and TRBJ2-3, with D unclear. Germline lookup yields CDR1 SGHRS and CDR2 YFSETQ. The CDR3 contains 13 residues. V was pared by 4 bases and J by 0 bases, with 6 bases between. The CDR3 region has the DNA TGCGCCAGCAGCAAGACTAGCACAGATACGCAGTATTTT. Its protein product is CASSKTSTDTQYF.

The chain joins TRBV14 to TRBJ1-2; 9 nucleotides align to TRBD1. V trimming: 4 bases; J trimming: 3 bases; junction bases outside the gene matches: 6. This CDR3 is 15 amino acids long. Germline V gives CDR1 SGHDN, CDR2 FVKESK. DNA for the CDR3: TGTGCCAGCAGCCCCCGCGACAGGGGGTACTATGGCTACACCTTC. Its translation: CASSPRDRGYYGYTF.

The CDR3 coding sequence is TGTGCCAGCAGCGGAGACAAGTTTTCCTATAATTCACCCCTCCACTTT. It encodes CASSGDKFSYNSPLHF. The chain couples TRBV9 to TRBJ1-6; D call uncertain. The V gene lost 3 bases and the J gene lost 1 base, with 11 bases spanning the gap. The CDR3 is 16 amino acids. The germline V gene encodes CDR1 SGDLS and CDR2 YYNGEE. The full variable domain, its missing parts supplied by reference TRBV9 and TRBJ1-6, is DSGVTQTPKHLITATGQRVTLRCSPRSGDLSVYWYQQSLDQGLQFLIQYYNGEERAKGNILERFSAQQFPDLHSELNLSSLELGDSALYFCASSGDKFSYNSPLHFGNGTRLTVT.

This chain joins TRBV27 and TRBJ2-3; 7 nucleotides match TRBD2. The V gene end was trimmed by 5 bases and the J gene end by 1 base; junction bases not matched to a gene: 6. The CDR3 sequence is 15 residues long. Germline loops: CDR1 MNHEY, CDR2 SMNVEV (reference sequence). Here the CDR3 DNA reads TGTGCCAGCAGTCGAGCCCTAGCGGGCACAGATACGCAGTATTTT. Translating it yields CASSRALAGTDTQYF.

This clone was recorded once. J is TRBJ2-7 and V is TRBV27; a weak D match, TRBD2 (5 bases). Germline loops: CDR1 MNHEY, CDR2 SMNVEV (reference sequence). V was trimmed by 6 bases and J by 2 bases, leaving 14 bases between them. The CDR3 runs to 14 residues. The CDR3 protein is CASRAASPTYEQYF. The CDR3 nucleotides read TGTGCCAGCAGGGCGGCTAGCCCAACCTACGAGCAGTACTTC.

The chain carries TRBV5-5 and TRBJ1-2, with 10 bases fitting TRBD1. The ends lost 4 bases at V and 8 bases at J; junction bases unmatched: 14. This CDR3 spans 16 amino acids. Per germline, CDR1 SGHKS and CDR2 YYEKEE (reference sequence). CDR3 sequence reads: CASSPGTGVFPGGYTF. The CDR3 DNA reads TGTGCCAGCAGCCCGGGGACAGGGGTTTTTCCGGGCGGCTACACCTTC.

This clone was picked up a small number of times. The chain combines TRBV9 with TRBJ1-5; D possibly corresponds to TRBD1 (5 bases). Between the trimmed V and J ends, which lost 1 base and 5 bases, there was a span of 10 bases. From germline, CDR1 is SGDLS and CDR2 YYNGEE. The CDR3 runs 14 residues. The chain's CDR3 is CASSVNPGDQPQHF. The CDR3, as DNA: TGTGCCAGCAGCGTAAACCCGGGGGATCAGCCCCAGCATTTT.

This clone was recorded a few times. The V gene is TRBV5-4, the J gene TRBJ1-4; D remains unclear. The CDR3 covers 12 residues. Trimming took off 5 bases at V and 8 bases at J, with 10 bases between the two ends. Germline CDR1 SGHNT, CDR2 YYREEE (reference sequence). The CDR3 reads CASREDGEKLFF. The CDR3 coding sequence is TGTGCCAGCAGGGAGGATGGGGAAAAACTGTTTTTT.

This chain connects TRBV11-3 to TRBJ2-7; 9 nucleotides agree with TRBD2. J was trimmed by 5 bases and V by 3 bases; bases with no gene match: 5. The CDR3 loop spans 14 amino acids. CDR1 is SGHNT and CDR2 is YENEEA in the germline V gene. DNA for the CDR3: TGTGCCAGCAGCTTGCGGGGGGGTTCCCACGAGCAGTACTTC. This sequence encodes CASSLRGGSHEQYF.

V gene TRBV7-3 combines with J gene TRBJ2-3; possible D gene TRBD2, 6 bases. This CDR3 spans 14 amino acids. Germline V CDR1 and CDR2: SGHTA, FQGTGA. V was shortened by 2 bases and J by 3 bases, with 9 bases between the two germline ends. CDR3 amino acids: CASSLAGPTDTQYF. The CDR3 DNA is TGTGCCAGCAGCTTAGCGGGGCCGACAGATACGCAGTATTTT.

The rearrangement joins TRBV7-9 to TRBJ2-7, with 9 bases lining up with TRBD1. The CDR3 totals 16 residues. The V gene end was trimmed by 5 bases and the J gene end by 3 bases; junction bases not matched to a gene: 11. CDR1 and CDR2 (germline): SEHNR, FQNEAQ (reference sequence). DNA of the CDR3: TGTGCCAGCAGCCCCGATTGGGGGACAGGGCTCTACGAGCAGTACTTC. Translated, it gives CASSPDWGTGLYEQYF.

V gene TRBV19 combines with J gene TRBJ1-5; D is ambiguous. The germline gives CDR1 LNHDA, CDR2 SQIVND (reference sequence). The CDR3 runs 17 residues. The germline V and J ends were trimmed by 7 bases and 1 base, with 20 bases remaining between them. CDR3 nucleotide sequence: TGTGCCAGTAACCACCGGCGGGCCGGGAAGAGCAATCAGCCCCAGCATTTT. It specifies CASNHRRAGKSNQPQHF.

In its sample, this clone was seen a few times. The chain employs TRBV11-3 and TRBJ1-6; 8 bases are shared with TRBD1. V gave up 5 bases and J gave up 9 bases; unmatched junction bases: 3. CDR3 size: 13 residues. CDR1 is SGHNT and CDR2 is YENEEA in the germline V gene. The CDR3 sequence is CASSRGTGSPLHF. The CDR3 DNA reads as TGTGCCAGCAGCCGAGGGACAGGTTCACCCCTCCACTTT.

This chain joins TRBV29-1 and TRBJ2-3; 8 bases align to TRBD2. Germline CDR1 reads SQVTM; CDR2 reads ANQGSEA. The CDR3 covers 14 residues. V trimming: 6 bases; J trimming: 6 bases; junction bases outside the gene matches: 11. CDR3 amino acids: CSVSGTSGWDTQYF. The CDR3 DNA follows: TGCAGCGTATCCGGGACTAGTGGTTGGGATACGCAGTATTTT.

J is TRBJ2-5 and V is TRBV6-5, with 8 positions matching TRBD2. CDR1 and CDR2 (germline): MNHEY, SVGAGI. The V and J ends lost 6 bases and 3 bases, in that order; junction bases with no gene match: 6. The CDR3 runs 14 residues. In DNA form, the CDR3 reads TGTGCCAGCAGCAGATCACTAGCGGAAGAGACCCAGTACTTC. It yields the protein CASSRSLAEETQYF.

The CDR3 DNA follows: TGTGCCAGCAGCCGCGGACAGGGCTATGGCTACACCTTC. Translation: CASSRGQGYGYTF. The chain couples TRBV6-5 to TRBJ1-2; 8 positions agree with TRBD1. Germline lookup yields CDR1 MNHEY and CDR2 SVGAGI. This CDR3 is built from 13 residues. V gave up 6 bases and J gave up 4 bases; unmatched junction bases: 4.

This rearrangement joins TRBV4-2 to TRBJ2-5; D not certain. The V end was cut by 0 bases, the J end by 7 bases, with 9 bases between. This CDR3 contains 13 residues. In germline, CDR1 is LGHNA, CDR2 YNFKEQ. The chain's CDR3 is CASSQEMVGTQYF. In DNA form, the CDR3 reads TGTGCCAGCAGCCAAGAAATGGTCGGGACCCAGTACTTC.

The rearrangement joins TRBV5-6 to TRBJ2-7, with 9 bases that match TRBD1. J gave up 3 bases and V 5 bases, and 3 bases lay outside the gene matches. Germline-derived CDR1 and CDR2 are SGHDT and YYEEEE. The CDR3 contains 13 residues. The CDR3 nucleotides are TGTGCCAGCAGTACAGGGGGCTACTACGAGCAGTACTTC. It specifies CASSTGGYYEQYF.